These 17 T cell receptor beta chains came from one sample sequenced in a study of T cells after yellow fever vaccination. TCRdb passed the 5' RACE reads through MiXCR, listing each CDR3 protein once. Of roughly 520,000 distinct CDR3 sequences in the sample, roughly a fifth were seen once. The sequenced sample was PBMCs, obtained more than 20 days after the first yellow fever vaccination. All receptors derive from a man between 18 and 29 years old who received the YFV17D yellow fever vaccine.

There are a few counts of this clonotype. V and J are TRBV5-6 and TRBJ1-1; D is unresolved. CDR1 is SGHDT and CDR2 is YYEEEE in the germline V gene. There are 14 residues in the CDR3. V lost 5 bases and J lost 0, with 11 bases in between. The CDR3 loop reads CASRVRRVNTEAFF. In DNA, the CDR3 is TGTGCCAGCAGGGTTCGGAGGGTGAACACTGAAGCTTTCTTT.

The chain recombines TRBV14 with TRBJ1-6, with D unresolved. Germline loops: CDR1 SGHDN, CDR2 FVKESK. The CDR3 is 14 amino acids. V was shortened by 4 bases and J by 10 bases, with 14 bases between the two germline ends. CDR3 sequence reads: CASSLPGMDSPLHF. Written as DNA, the CDR3 is TGTGCCAGCAGCCTCCCGGGGATGGACTCACCCCTCCACTTT.

The chain joins TRBV11-1 to TRBJ1-1, with TRBD1 matching over 9 bases. Trimming took 4 bases from V and 3 from J; bases not matched to a gene: 15. Germline CDR1 is SGHAT and CDR2 is FQDESV (reference sequence). The CDR3 is 18 amino acids. CDR3 loop: CASSSPPGQGIGYTEAFF. The CDR3 DNA sequence: TGTGCCAGCAGCTCCCCCCCGGGACAGGGAATTGGGTACACTGAAGCTTTCTTT.

This clonotype was counted between two and nine times. The V gene is TRBV7-3, the J gene TRBJ2-3; tentatively, D is TRBD1 or TRBD2 (7 bases each). Trimming took off 3 bases at V and 4 bases at J, with 11 bases between the two ends. The CDR3 totals 14 residues. Looked up from germline, CDR1 is SGHTA and CDR2 is FQGTGA. Written as DNA, the CDR3 is TGTGCCAGCAGCTTTCAGGGGGGGCCAGATACGCAGTATTTT. Its protein is CASSFQGGPDTQYF. Based on the CDR3 plus reference TRBV7-3 and TRBJ2-3, the full variable domain is GAGVSQTPSNKVTEKGKYVELRCDPISGHTALYWYRQSLGQGPEFLIYFQGTGAADDSGLPNDRFFAVRPEGSVSTLKIQRTERGDSAVYLCASSFQGGPDTQYFGPGTRLTVL.

This clonotype was seen more than once but under ten times. The chain combines TRBV10-1 with TRBJ2-2; the D gene is possibly TRBD1 (6 bases). The CDR3 length is 13 residues. Germline V CDR1 and CDR2: WNHNN, SYGVQD (reference sequence). Trimming removed 7 bases at V and 3 bases at J, with 9 bases between. The CDR3 nucleotides read TGCGCCAGCAAGGACAGCGACACCGGGGAGCTGTTTTTT. Translated: CASKDSDTGELFF.

The V and J genes are TRBV29-1 and TRBJ2-5; D might be TRBD2 (6 bases). CDR1 is SQVTM, CDR2 ANQGSEA, per germline. There are 16 residues in the CDR3. V was clipped by 6 bases and J by 3 bases, with 23 bases between them. Here the CDR3 DNA reads TGCAGCGTCGCGGGGTGGGTCTCGGGGAGAGAAGAGACCCAGTACTTC. Translation gives CSVAGWVSGREETQYF.

As regards this clonotype: Possible read error: a much larger clone is one base away. The chain has TRBV7-2 and TRBJ1-1; D perhaps matches TRBD1 (5 bases). V was cut by 1 base and J by 4 bases, with 13 bases left in between. Germline-derived CDR1 and CDR2 are SGHTA and FQGNSA. The CDR3 length is 15 residues. The CDR3 nucleotides are TGTGCCAGCAGCTTAGGGCTCCCCGGGGGCACTGAAGCTTTCTTT. It is translated as CASSLGLPGGTEAFF.

This clonotype came up a few times. The chain is built from TRBV7-9 and TRBJ1-1; D gene unclear. The V end lost 4 bases, the J end lost 0 bases, and 15 bases lay between the germline ends. The germline CDR1 and CDR2 sequences are SEHNR and FQNEAQ (reference sequence). CDR3 length: 16 residues. The CDR3 is CASSSGVTMLNTEAFF. The CDR3 bases are TGTGCCAGCAGCTCCGGGGTTACAATGCTGAACACTGAAGCTTTCTTT.

Only a few counts were recorded for this clonotype. The chain recombines TRBV7-2 with TRBJ2-7; D gene uncertain. The CDR3 covers 13 residues. Germline CDR1 reads SGHTA; CDR2 reads FQGNSA. Trimming pared 3 bases from V and 4 bases from J, leaving 10 bases between. The CDR3: CASSFSYTYEQYV. As DNA, the CDR3 is TGTGCCAGCAGCTTTTCCTATACTTACGAGCAGTACGTC.

In nucleotides, the CDR3 is TGCGCCAGCAGCTACCTGGACCGGTACAATGAGCAGTTCTTC. Protein: CASSYLDRYNEQFF. The chain joins TRBV5-1 to TRBJ2-1; unclear D gene. Deletions cut 3 bases from V and 4 bases from J, with 11 bases between. This CDR3 has 14 residues. Germline CDR1 reads SGHRS; CDR2 reads YFSETQ. The full variable domain, rest sourced from reference TRBV5-1 and TRBJ2-1, is KAGVTQTPRYLIKTRGQQVTLSCSPISGHRSVSWYQQTPGQGLQFLFEYFSETQRNKGNFPGRFSGRQFSNSRSEMNVSTLELGDSALYLCASSYLDRYNEQFFGPGTRLTVL.

This clonotype showed up just a few times. V usage is TRBV11-1 and J usage is TRBJ2-1, with D possibly TRBD1 on 6 matching bases. The germline CDR1 and CDR2 sequences are SGHAT and FQDESV (reference sequence). With 4 bases removed from V and 2 bases from J, the gap between germline ends came to 12 bases. The CDR3 is 15 amino acids. Here the CDR3 DNA reads TGTGCCAGCAGCTACACCGGGACAACCTACAATGAGCAGTTCTTC. It codes for CASSYTGTTYNEQFF.

V gene TRBV7-3 combines with J gene TRBJ2-6; 8 nucleotides match TRBD1. CDR3 length equals 19 residues. Germline lookup yields CDR1 SGHTA and CDR2 FQGTGA. V was clipped by 5 bases and J by 1 base; unmatched bases: 13. The CDR3: CASSAPTGTGLSGANVLTF. The CDR3 DNA follows: TGTGCCAGCAGCGCCCCGACCGGGACAGGCTTATCTGGGGCCAACGTCCTGACTTTC.

The V and J genes are TRBV5-1 and TRBJ2-2; no clear D gene. The germline CDR1 and CDR2 sequences are SGHRS and YFSETQ. V lost 0 bases and J lost 0, with 6 bases in between. The length of the CDR3 is 15 residues. CDR3 DNA sequence: TGCGCCAGCAGCTTGGGACCACCGAACACCGGGGAGCTGTTTTTT. Protein sequence: CASSLGPPNTGELFF.

As concerns this clonotype: Relative to the germline gene, one junction end is altered; a read error may explain this. The chain uses TRBV20-1 and TRBJ1-1; D unclear. This CDR3 is built from 12 residues. Germline lookup yields CDR1 DFQATT and CDR2 SNEGSKA (reference sequence). CDR3 in amino acids: CSARDERAEVFF. CDR3 bases: TGCAGTGCTAGAGATGAGCGGGCTGAAGTTTTCTTT.

This rearrangement joins TRBV20-1 to TRBJ2-3; D may be TRBD2 (5 bases). Germline V lookup: CDR1 DFQATT, CDR2 SNEGSKA (reference sequence). CDR3 length: 16 residues. V was trimmed by 1 base and J by 0 bases, leaving 14 bases between them. CDR3 DNA: TGCAGTGCTAGAGCCGGCGGAGCGGAGAGCACAGATACGCAGTATTTT. Encoded protein: CSARAGGAESTDTQYF.

This clonotype was found a few times. The chain is built from TRBV29-1 and TRBJ2-7; unclear D gene. The V end was cut by 6 bases, the J end by 7 bases, with 22 bases between. Germline V gene data show CDR1 as SQVTM and CDR2 as ANQGSEA. CDR3 length: 14 residues. The DNA for the CDR3 is TGCAGCGTCGCCGACACTTTTCCTGTCTGGGAGCAGTACTTC. Its protein product is CSVADTFPVWEQYF.

The rearrangement joins TRBV5-4 to TRBJ2-1, with 9 bases identical to TRBD2. Trimming removed 4 bases from V and 0 bases from J; junction bases left unmatched: 8. The CDR3 totals 17 residues. Germline V CDR1 and CDR2: SGHNT, YYREEE (reference sequence). CDR3 DNA: TGTGCCAGCAGCCCTGGTAGCGGGGGCCTCTCCTACAATGAGCAGTTCTTC. The encoded protein is CASSPGSGGLSYNEQFF.